The present T cell receptor beta chain was sequenced within a study of blood T cell repertoires in COVID-19. Across the whole study: PBMCs, B-cell-depleted T cells, or T cells provided the cDNA or gDNA that made up the material.

This CDR3 has 16 amino acids. Germline V gene lookup returns CDR1 SGHTA and CDR2 FQGNSA. Losses at the gene ends were 5 bases for V and 2 bases for J; bases not matched to a gene: 11. The repertoire was sequenced with immunoSEQ multiplex PCR; TCRdb's copy has only in-frame clones and lacks some. In the table there are about 220,000 clones, 70% to 90% of which are singletons. This sequence originates from a man aged 40-49 years with acute or convalescent COVID-19. Sequenced material: peripheral blood. This chain connects TRBV7-2 to TRBJ2-7; TRBD2 aligns across 8 bases. The CDR3 DNA reads as TGTGCCAGCAGCCGGGGGGGGGCAGGGCCTCCCTACGAGCAGTACTTC. Encoded protein: CASSRGGAGPPYEQYF.